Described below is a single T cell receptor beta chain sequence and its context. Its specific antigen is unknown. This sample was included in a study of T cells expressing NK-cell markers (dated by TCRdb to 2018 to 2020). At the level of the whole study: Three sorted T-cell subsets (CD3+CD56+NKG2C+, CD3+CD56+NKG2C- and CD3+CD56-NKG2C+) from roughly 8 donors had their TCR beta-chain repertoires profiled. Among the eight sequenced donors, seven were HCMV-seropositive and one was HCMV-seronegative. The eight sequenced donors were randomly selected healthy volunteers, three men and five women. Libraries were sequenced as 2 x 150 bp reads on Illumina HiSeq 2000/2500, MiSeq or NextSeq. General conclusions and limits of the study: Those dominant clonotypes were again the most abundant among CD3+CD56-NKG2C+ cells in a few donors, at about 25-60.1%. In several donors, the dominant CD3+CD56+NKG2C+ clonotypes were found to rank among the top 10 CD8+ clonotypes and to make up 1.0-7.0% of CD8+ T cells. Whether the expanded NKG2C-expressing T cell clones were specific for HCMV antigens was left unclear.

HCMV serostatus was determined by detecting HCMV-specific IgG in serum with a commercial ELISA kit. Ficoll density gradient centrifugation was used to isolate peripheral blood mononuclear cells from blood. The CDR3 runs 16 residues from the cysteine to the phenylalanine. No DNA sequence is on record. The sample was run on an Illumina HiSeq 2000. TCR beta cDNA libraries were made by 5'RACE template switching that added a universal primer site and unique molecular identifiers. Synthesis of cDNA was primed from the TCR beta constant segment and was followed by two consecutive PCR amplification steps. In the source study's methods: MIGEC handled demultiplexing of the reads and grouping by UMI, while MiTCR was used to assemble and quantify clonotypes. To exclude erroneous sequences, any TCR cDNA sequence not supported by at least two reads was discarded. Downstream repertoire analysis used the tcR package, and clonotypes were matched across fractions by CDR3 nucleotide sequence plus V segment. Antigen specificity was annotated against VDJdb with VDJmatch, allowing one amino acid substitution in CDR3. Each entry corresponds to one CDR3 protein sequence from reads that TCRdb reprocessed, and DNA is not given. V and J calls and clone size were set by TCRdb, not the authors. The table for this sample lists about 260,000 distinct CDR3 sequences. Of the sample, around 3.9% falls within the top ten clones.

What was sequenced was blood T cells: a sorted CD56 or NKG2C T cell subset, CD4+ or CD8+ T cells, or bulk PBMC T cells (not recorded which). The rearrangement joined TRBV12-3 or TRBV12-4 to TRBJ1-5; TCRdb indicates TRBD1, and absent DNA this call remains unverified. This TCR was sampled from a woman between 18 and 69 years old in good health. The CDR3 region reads CASSFGTGRSNQPQHF.